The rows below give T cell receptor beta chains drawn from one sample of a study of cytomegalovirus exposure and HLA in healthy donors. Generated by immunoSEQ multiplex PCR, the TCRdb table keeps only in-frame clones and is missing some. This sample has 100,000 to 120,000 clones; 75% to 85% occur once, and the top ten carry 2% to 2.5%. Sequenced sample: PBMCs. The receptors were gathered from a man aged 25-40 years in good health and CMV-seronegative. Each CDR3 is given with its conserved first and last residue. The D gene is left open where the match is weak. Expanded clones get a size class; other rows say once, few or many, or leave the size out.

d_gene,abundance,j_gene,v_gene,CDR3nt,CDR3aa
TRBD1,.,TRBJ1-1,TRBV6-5,TGTGCCAGCACCCGACAGGGAGCCGCTGAAGCTTTCTTT,CASTRQGAAEAFF
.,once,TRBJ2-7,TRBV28,TGTGCCAGCAGCCCCACCCCCCTACCCTACGAGCAGTACTTC,CASSPTPLPYEQYF
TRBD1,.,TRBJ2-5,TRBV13,TGTGCCAGCAGCTCCGACCAAAAACCCTCGGGACAGTGGGTACGGGAGACCCAGTACTTC,CASSSDQKPSGQWVRETQYF
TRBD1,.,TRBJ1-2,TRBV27,TGTGCCAGCAGTTCGCAGGGGGGTGACTATGGCTACACCTTC,CASSSQGGDYGYTF
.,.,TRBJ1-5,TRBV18,TGTGCCAGCTCACCAGGCCAGGATCAGCCCCAGCATTTT,CASSPGQDQPQHF
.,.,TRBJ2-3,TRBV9,TGTGCCAGCAGCGTAGCTCGTGCAGATACGCAGTATTTT,CASSVARADTQYF
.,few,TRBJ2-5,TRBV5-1,TGCGCCAGCAGCACCCGGGACTCTAAAGAGACCCAGTACTTC,CASSTRDSKETQYF
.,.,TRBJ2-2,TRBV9,TGTGCCAGCAGCGTTTACAGGCAGAACACCGGGGAGCTGTTTTTT,CASSVYRQNTGELFF
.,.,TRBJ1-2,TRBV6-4,TGTGCCAGCAGTGCAGCGGGCTATGGCTACACCTTC,CASSAAGYGYTF
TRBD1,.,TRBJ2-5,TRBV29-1,TGCAGCGGCGAACAGGGGGCAGGGGAGACCCAGTACTTC,CSGEQGAGETQYF
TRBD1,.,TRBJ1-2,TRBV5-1,TGCGCCAGCAGCCCGCGACAGGGGAACTATGGCTACACCTTC,CASSPRQGNYGYTF
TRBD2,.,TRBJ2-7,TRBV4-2,TGTGCCAGCAGCCAAGATCTTAAAGGGGGGAGGACTAGCGGAGCCTACGAGCAGTACTTC,CASSQDLKGGRTSGAYEQYF
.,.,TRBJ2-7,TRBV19,TGTGCCAGTAGAGGGGCCTACGAGCAGTACTTC,CASRGAYEQYF
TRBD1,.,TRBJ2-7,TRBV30,TGTGCCTGGAGTTGGGGACAGGGGACGAAGGAGCAGTACTTC,CAWSWGQGTKEQYF
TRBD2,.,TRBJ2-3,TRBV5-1,TGCGCCAGCAGCGCTTCTAGCGGGAGTGCAGATACGCAGTATTTT,CASSASSGSADTQYF
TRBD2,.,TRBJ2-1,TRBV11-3,TGTGCCAGCAGCTCCCCGACTAGCGGGGGAATTGGTGAGCAGTTCTTC,CASSSPTSGGIGEQFF
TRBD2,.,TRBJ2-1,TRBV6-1,TGTGCCAGCAGTGAGGGACTAGCGACATATTCGAGCTCCTACAATGAGCAGTTCTTC,CASSEGLATYSSSYNEQFF
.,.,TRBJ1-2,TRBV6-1,TGTGCCAGTGCGGACAGTTTCTATGGCTACACCTTC,CASADSFYGYTF
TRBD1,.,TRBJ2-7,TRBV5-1,TGCGCCAGCAGCTTCCGTGGTTCGGGGACAGGGACTTACGAGCAGTACTTC,CASSFRGSGTGTYEQYF
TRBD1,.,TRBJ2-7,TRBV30,TGTGCCTGGGGGGACAGGATTCCCTACGAGCAGTACTTC,CAWGDRIPYEQYF
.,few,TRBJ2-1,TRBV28,TGTGCCAGCAGTTCGGGGGTCCATGAGCAGTTCTTC,CASSSGVHEQFF
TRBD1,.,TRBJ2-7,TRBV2,TGTGCCAGCAACCCGGAGGACAGGCGCTACGAGCAGTACTTC,CASNPEDRRYEQYF
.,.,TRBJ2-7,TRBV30,TGTGCCTGGATGGCAGGGGCTCCATACGAGCAGTACTTC,CAWMAGAPYEQYF
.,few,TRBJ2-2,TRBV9,TGTGCCAGCAGCGCGACCGGGGAGCTGTTTTTT,CASSATGELFF
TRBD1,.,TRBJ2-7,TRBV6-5,TGTGCCAGCAGTTTGGGGACAGCCTCCTACGAGCAGTACTTC,CASSLGTASYEQYF
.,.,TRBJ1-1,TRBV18,TGTGCCAGCTCCCCTACCGAGAACACTGAAGCTTTCTTT,CASSPTENTEAFF
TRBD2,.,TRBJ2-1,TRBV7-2,TGTGCCAGCAGCTTACAGCGGGGGGTTGATGAGCAGTTCTTC,CASSLQRGVDEQFF
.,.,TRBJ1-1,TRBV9,TGTGCCAGCAGCGTAGGGCGGATGCCCACTGAAGCTTTCTTT,CASSVGRMPTEAFF
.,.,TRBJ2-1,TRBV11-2,TGTGCCAGCAGCGGGCTGAGCTCCTACAATGAGCAGTTCTTC,CASSGLSSYNEQFF
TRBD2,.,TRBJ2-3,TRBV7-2,TGTGCCAGCAGCTTAGCGCGGCGGGGGGCTACAGATACGCAGTATTTT,CASSLARRGATDTQYF
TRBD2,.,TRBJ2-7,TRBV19,TGTGCCAGTAGTATAACCCTAGCGGGAGCCTACGAGCAGTACTTC,CASSITLAGAYEQYF
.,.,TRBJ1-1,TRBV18,TGTGCCAGCTCACCCACCGCCCAGGCTTTGAACACTGAAGCTTTCTTT,CASSPTAQALNTEAFF
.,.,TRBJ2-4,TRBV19,TGTGCCAGTAGTATAGTTACACAGGGTCGGGACATTCAGTACTTC,CASSIVTQGRDIQYF
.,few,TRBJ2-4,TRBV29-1,TGCAGCGTTGAACCCGGGGGAGCCAAAAACATTCAGTACTTC,CSVEPGGAKNIQYF
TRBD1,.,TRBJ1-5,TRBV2,TGTGCCAGCAGTAAGGACAGGACGAATAGCAATCAGCCCCAGCATTTT,CASSKDRTNSNQPQHF
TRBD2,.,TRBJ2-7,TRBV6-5,TGTGCCAGCAGTGACCTAGCGGGATCCTACGAGCAGTACTTC,CASSDLAGSYEQYF
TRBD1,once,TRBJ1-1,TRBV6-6,TGTGCCAGCAGCCCCCTGGACAGGGGGCGTGTTGAAGCTTTCTTT,CASSPLDRGRVEAFF
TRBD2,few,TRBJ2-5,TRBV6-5,TGTGCCAGCACTCCGGCTAGCGGTGATCAAGAGACCCAGTACTTC,CASTPASGDQETQYF
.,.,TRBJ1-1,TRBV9,TGTGCCAGCAGCGGAGGGGGGGGGATGGGAGTGAACACTGAAGCTTTCTTT,CASSGGGGMGVNTEAFF
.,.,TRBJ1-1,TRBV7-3,TGTGCCAGCAGCCCTCAGGGGAAAACTGAAGCTTTCTTT,CASSPQGKTEAFF
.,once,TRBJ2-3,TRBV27,TGTGCCAGCCTCGGGACAACCACAGATACGCAGTATTTT,CASLGTTTDTQYF
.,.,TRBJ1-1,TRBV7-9,TGTGCCAGCAGCTTAGCCTATTCGACTGAAGCTTTCTTT,CASSLAYSTEAFF
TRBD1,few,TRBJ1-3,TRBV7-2,TGTGCCAGCAGCAAACAGGGGGGAAACACCATATATTTT,CASSKQGGNTIYF
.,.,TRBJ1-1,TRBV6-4,TGTGCCAGCAGTGCTATTGCGAACACTGAAGCTTTCTTT,CASSAIANTEAFF
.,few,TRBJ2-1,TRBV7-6,TGTGCCAGCAGCGCCCTGGCTGAGCAGTTCTTC,CASSALAEQFF
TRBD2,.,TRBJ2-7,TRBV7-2,TGTGCCAGCGGGACTAGCGGTCACCCCTTTGAGCAGTACTTC,CASGTSGHPFEQYF
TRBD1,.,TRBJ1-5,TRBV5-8,TGTGCCAGCAGCTTGGGCGACAGGGGGCAGTTCAATCAGCCCCAGCATTTT,CASSLGDRGQFNQPQHF
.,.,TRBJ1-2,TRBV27,TGTGCCAGCAGTACTCGACCAGGGGAGAATGGCTACACCTTC,CASSTRPGENGYTF
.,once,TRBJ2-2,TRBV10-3,TGTGCCATCAGTGAATCAATAGACACCGGGGAGCTGTTTTTT,CAISESIDTGELFF
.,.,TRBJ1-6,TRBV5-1,TGCGCCAGCAGCTTTCCAGGGGAGAATTCACCCCTCCACTTT,CASSFPGENSPLHF